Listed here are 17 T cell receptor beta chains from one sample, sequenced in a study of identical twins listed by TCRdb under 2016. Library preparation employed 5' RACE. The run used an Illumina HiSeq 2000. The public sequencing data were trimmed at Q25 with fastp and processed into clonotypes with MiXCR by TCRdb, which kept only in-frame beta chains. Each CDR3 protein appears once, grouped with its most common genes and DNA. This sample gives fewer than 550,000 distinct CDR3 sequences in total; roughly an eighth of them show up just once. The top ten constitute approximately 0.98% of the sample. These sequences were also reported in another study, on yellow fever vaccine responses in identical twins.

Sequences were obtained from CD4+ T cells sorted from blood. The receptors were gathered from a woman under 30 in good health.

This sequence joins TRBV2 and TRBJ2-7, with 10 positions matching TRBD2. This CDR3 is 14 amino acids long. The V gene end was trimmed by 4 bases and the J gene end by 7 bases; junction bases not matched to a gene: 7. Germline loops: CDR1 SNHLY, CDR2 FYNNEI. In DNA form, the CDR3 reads TGTGCCAGCAGTGCGCTAGCGGGAGTGCGAGAGCAGTACTTC. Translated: CASSALAGVREQYF.

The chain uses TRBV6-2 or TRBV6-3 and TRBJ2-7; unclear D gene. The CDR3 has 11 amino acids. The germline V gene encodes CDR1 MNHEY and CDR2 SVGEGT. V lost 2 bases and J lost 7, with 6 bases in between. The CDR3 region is CASSYVSEQYF. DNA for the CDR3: TGTGCCAGCAGTTACGTGAGTGAGCAGTACTTC.

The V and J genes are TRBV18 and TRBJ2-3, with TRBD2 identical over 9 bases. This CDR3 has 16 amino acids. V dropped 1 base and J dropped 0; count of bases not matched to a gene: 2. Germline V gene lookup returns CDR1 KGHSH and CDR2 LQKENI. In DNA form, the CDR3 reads TGTGCCAGCTCACCACTAGCGGGGGAAAGCACAGATACGCAGTATTTT. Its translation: CASSPLAGESTDTQYF.

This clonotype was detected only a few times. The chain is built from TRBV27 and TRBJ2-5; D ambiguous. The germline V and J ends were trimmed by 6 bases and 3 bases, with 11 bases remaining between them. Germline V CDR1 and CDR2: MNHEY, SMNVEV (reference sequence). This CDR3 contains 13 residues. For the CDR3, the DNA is TGTGCCAGCAGCTTGGGCGGAAAAGAGACCCAGTACTTC. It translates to CASSLGGKETQYF.

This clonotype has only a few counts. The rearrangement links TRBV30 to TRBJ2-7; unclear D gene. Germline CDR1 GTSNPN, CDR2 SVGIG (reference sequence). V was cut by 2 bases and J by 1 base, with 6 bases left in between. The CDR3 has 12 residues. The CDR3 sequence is CAWSWKSYEQYF. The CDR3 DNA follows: TGTGCCTGGAGTTGGAAATCCTACGAGCAGTACTTC. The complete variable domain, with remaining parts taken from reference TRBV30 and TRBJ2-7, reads SQTIHQWPATLVQPVGSPLSLECTVEGTSNPNLYWYRQAAGRGLQLLFYSVGIGQISSEVPQNLSASRPQDRQFILSSKKLLLSDSGFYLCAWSWKSYEQYFGPGTRLTVT.

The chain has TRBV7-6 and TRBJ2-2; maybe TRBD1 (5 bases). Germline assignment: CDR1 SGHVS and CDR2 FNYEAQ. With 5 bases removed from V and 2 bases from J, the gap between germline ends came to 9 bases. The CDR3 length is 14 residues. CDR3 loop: CASSGAVNTGELFF. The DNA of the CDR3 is TGTGCCAGCAGCGGGGCGGTCAACACCGGGGAGCTGTTTTTT.

The CDR3 nucleotides read TGTGCCAGCAGCTTGGTTCTCGGGGGTAGAATGTACGAGCAGTACTTC. This sequence encodes CASSLVLGGRMYEQYF. This chain joins TRBV5-5 and TRBJ2-7, with D perhaps matching TRBD2 (6 bases). The CDR3 loop spans 16 amino acids. Germline values: CDR1 SGHKS, CDR2 YYEKEE (reference sequence). The germline V and J ends were trimmed by 0 bases and 4 bases, with 17 bases remaining between them.

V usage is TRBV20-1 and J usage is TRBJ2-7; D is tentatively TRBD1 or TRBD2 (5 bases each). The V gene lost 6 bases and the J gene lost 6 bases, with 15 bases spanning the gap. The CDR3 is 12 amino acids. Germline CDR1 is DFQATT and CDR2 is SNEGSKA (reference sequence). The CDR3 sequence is CSAGTRTIEQYF. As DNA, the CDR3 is TGCAGTGCGGGGACCCGGACCATCGAGCAGTACTTC.

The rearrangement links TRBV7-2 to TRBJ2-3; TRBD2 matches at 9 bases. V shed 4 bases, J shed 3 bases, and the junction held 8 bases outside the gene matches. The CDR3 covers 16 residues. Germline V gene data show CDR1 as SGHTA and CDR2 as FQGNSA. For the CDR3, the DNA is TGTGCCAGCAGCTCGCCCCTGCGGGAGGGGACAGATACGCAGTATTTT. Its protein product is CASSSPLREGTDTQYF.

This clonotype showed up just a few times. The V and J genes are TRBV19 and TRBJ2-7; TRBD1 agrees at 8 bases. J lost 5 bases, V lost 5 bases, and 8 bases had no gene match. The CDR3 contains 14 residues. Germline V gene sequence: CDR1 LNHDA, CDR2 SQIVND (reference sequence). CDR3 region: CASSARGQGHEQYF. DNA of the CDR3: TGTGCCAGTAGTGCCCGAGGACAGGGACACGAGCAGTACTTC.

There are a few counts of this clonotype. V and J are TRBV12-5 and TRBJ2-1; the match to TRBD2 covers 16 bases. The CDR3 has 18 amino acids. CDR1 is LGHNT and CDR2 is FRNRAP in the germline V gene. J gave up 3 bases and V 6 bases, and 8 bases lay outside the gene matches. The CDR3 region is CASGSGTSGRAVYNEQFF. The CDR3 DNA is TGTGCTAGTGGGTCCGGGACTAGCGGGAGGGCCGTCTACAATGAGCAGTTCTTC.

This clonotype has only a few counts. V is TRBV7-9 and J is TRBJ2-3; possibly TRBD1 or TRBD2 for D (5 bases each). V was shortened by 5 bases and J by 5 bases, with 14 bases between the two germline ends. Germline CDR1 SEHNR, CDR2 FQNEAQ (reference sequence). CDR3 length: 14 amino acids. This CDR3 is CASSRGTSGDTQYF. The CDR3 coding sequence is TGTGCCAGCAGCCGAGGGACCTCCGGAGATACGCAGTATTTT.

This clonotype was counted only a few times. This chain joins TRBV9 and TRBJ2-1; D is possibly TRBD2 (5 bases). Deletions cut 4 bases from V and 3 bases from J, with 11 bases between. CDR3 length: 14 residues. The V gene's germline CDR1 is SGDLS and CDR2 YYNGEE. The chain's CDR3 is CASSKDSNYNEQFF. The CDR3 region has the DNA TGTGCCAGCAGCAAGGACTCGAACTACAATGAGCAGTTCTTC.

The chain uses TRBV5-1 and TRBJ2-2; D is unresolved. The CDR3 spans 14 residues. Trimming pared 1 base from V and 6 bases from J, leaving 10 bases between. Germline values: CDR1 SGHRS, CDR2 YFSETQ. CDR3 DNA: TGCGCCAGCAGCTTGAATTATGATCCCGGGGAGCTGTTTTTT. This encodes CASSLNYDPGELFF.

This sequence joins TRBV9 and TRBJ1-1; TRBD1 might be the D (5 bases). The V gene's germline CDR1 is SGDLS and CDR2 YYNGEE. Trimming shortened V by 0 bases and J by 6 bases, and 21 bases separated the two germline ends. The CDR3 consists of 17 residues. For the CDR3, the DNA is TGTGCCAGCAGCGTAGGGTTAGGGGAAAAAGGTCTTGCTGAAGCTTTCTTT. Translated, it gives CASSVGLGEKGLAEAFF.

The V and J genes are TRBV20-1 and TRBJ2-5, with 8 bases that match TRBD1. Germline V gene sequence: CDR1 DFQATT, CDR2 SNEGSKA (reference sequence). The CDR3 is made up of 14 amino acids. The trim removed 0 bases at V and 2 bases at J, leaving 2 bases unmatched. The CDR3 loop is CSARDDRGQETQYF. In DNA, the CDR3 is TGCAGTGCTAGAGATGACAGGGGTCAAGAGACCCAGTACTTC.

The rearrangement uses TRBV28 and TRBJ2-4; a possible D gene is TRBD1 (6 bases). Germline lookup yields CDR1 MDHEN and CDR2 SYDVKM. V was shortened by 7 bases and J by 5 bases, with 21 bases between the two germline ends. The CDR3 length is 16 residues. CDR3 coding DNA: TGTGCCAGCACCAAAGGCTGGGGGCTCGCCGAAAACATTCAGTACTTC. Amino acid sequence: CASTKGWGLAENIQYF.